The 3 T cell receptor beta chains reported below all come from one sample, sequenced in a study of cytomegalovirus exposure and HLA in healthy donors. The PCR ran on 60 Vbeta and 13 Jbeta primers. Data came from immunoSEQ multiplex PCR; TCRdb stores just in-frame clones and leaves some out. Here the sample spans 110,000 or so clones, 81% being singletons. Input material: PBMCs. All receptors derive from a woman in her forties in good health and CMV-seronegative.

This chain joins TRBV18 and TRBJ1-2; D unclear. The CDR3 is 11 residues long. From germline, CDR1 is KGHSH and CDR2 LQKENI. The germline V and J ends were trimmed by 5 bases and 8 bases, with 9 bases remaining between them. The CDR3 nucleotides are TGTGCCAGCTCAACATCCGGGGGCTACACCTTC. Translating gives CASSTSGGYTF.

This clone was recorded only once. This chain uses TRBV27 with TRBJ2-7; 15 nucleotides match TRBD2. This CDR3 has 15 residues. V gave up 6 bases and J gave up 0 bases; unmatched junction bases: 0. Germline V gives CDR1 MNHEY, CDR2 SMNVEV (reference sequence). CDR3: CASRGLAGGSYEQYF. CDR3 in DNA: TGTGCCAGCAGGGGACTAGCGGGGGGCTCCTACGAGCAGTACTTC.

This sequence joins TRBV6-1 and TRBJ2-7; D may be TRBD1 (5 bases). Trimming cost V 10 bases and J 1 base, with 14 bases left between them. The CDR3 covers 13 residues. The germline V gene encodes CDR1 MNHNS and CDR2 SASEGT. This CDR3 reads CATQRRTSYEQYF. CDR3 DNA: TGTGCCACCCAGAGAAGGACATCCTACGAGCAGTACTTC.